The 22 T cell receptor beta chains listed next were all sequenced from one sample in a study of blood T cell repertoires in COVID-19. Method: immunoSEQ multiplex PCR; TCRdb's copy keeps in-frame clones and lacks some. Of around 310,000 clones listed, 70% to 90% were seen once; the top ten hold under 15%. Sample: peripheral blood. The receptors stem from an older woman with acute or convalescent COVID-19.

The CDR3 nucleotides are TGTGCCAGCAGTCTAGCGGGGAGCACAGATACGCAGTATTTT. Protein product: CASSLAGSTDTQYF. This chain uses TRBV2 with TRBJ2-3; 9 bases fit TRBD2. This CDR3 comprises 14 residues. The germline V gene has CDR1 SNHLY and CDR2 FYNNEI. V shed 5 bases, J shed 0 bases, and the junction held 0 bases outside the gene matches.

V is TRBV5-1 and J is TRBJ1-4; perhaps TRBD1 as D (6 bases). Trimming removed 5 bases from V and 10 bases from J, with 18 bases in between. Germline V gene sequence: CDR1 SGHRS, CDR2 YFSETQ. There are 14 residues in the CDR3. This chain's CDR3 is CASSTPGGEGKLFF. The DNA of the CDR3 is TGCGCCAGCAGTACTCCGGGGGGCGAGGGAAAACTGTTTTTT.

CDR3 protein: CASASQGNTEAFF. The CDR3 DNA sequence: TGTGCCAGCGCTTCTCAGGGGAATACTGAAGCTTTCTTT. The V gene is TRBV25-1, the J gene TRBJ1-1; D is perhaps TRBD1 (6 bases). There are 13 residues in the CDR3. Trimming pared 8 bases from V and 5 bases from J, leaving 15 bases between. Germline values: CDR1 MGHDK, CDR2 SYGVNS.

This CDR3 is CASSSRTSGRYEQYF. The CDR3 DNA is TGTGCCAGCAGCTCCCGGACTAGCGGTAGATACGAGCAGTACTTC. This sequence joins TRBV13 and TRBJ2-7; 10 positions match TRBD2. CDR1 is PRHDT and CDR2 is FYEKMQ in the germline V gene (reference sequence). Trimming took 4 bases from V and 4 from J; bases not matched to a gene: 7. There are 15 residues in the CDR3.

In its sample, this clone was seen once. The CDR3 sequence: CAISEGGAPNEKLFF. CDR3 in DNA: TGTGCCATCAGTGAAGGGGGGGCGCCTAATGAAAAACTGTTTTTT. J is TRBJ1-4 and V is TRBV10-3; D may be TRBD1 (6 bases). Trimming cost V 3 bases and J 3 bases, with 11 bases left between them. The CDR3 is 15 amino acids. Germline values: CDR1 ENHRY, CDR2 SYGVKD.

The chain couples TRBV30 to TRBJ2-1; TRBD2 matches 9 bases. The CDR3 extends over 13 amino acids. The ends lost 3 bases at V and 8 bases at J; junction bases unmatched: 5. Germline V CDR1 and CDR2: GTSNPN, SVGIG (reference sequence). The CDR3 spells CAWRGTSIHEQFF. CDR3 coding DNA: TGTGCCTGGAGAGGGACTAGCATACATGAGCAGTTCTTC.

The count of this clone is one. CDR3 residues: CASSPVTGNTEAFF. CDR3 DNA: TGTGCCAGCAGCCCGGTAACGGGGAACACTGAAGCTTTCTTT. V gene TRBV5-4 combines with J gene TRBJ1-1; D remains ambiguous. CDR1 is SGHNT and CDR2 is YYREEE in the germline V gene (reference sequence). The CDR3 contains 14 residues. Deletions cut 4 bases from V and 1 base from J, with 11 bases between.

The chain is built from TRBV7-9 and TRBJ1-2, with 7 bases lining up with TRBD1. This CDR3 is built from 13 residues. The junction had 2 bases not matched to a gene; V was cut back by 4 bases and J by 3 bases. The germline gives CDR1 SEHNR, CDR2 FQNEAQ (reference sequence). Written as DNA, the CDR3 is TGTGCCAGCAGCTCCGGACAGGACTATGGCTACACCTTC. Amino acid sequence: CASSSGQDYGYTF.

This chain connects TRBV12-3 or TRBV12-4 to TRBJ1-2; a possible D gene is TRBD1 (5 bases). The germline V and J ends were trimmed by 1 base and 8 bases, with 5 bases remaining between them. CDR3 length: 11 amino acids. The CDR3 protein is CASSLGGGYTF. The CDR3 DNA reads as TGTGCCAGCAGTTTAGGGGGCGGCTACACCTTC.

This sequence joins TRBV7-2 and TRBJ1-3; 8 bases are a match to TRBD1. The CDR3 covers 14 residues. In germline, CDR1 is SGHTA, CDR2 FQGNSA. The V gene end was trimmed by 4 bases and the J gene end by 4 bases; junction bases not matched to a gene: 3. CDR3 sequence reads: CASSSTGGGNTIYF. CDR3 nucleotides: TGTGCCAGCAGCTCAACAGGGGGAGGAAACACCATATATTTT.

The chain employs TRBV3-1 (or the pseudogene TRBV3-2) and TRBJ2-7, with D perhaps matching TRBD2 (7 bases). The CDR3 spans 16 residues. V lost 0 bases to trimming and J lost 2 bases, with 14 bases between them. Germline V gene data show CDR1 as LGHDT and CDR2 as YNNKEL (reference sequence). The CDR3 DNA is TGTGCCAGCAGCCAAGATGATTGGCGGGGGCCCTACGAGCAGTACTTC. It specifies CASSQDDWRGPYEQYF.

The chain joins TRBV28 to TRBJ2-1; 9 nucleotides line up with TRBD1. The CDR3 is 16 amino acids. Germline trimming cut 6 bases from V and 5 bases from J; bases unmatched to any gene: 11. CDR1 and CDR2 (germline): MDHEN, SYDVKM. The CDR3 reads CASRDPRGQGHNEQFF. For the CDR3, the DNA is TGTGCCAGCAGAGATCCTAGGGGACAGGGTCACAATGAGCAGTTCTTC.

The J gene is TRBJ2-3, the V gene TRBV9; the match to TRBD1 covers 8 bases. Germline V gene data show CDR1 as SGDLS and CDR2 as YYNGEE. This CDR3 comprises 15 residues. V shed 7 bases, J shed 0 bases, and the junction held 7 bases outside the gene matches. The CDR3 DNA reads TGTGCCAGCTCTCAGGGGGCGTTTAGCACAGATACGCAGTATTTT. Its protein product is CASSQGAFSTDTQYF.

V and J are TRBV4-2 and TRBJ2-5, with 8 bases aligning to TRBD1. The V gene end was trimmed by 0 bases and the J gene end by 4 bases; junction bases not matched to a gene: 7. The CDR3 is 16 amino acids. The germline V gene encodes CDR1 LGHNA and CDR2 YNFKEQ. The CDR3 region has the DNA TGTGCCAGCAGCCAAGAGGGCAGGGGGCTTTCAGAGACCCAGTACTTC. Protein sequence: CASSQEGRGLSETQYF.

The CDR3 reads CASSQRAGLSTDTQYF. DNA for the CDR3: TGTGCCAGCAGCCAACGAGCGGGACTTAGCACAGATACGCAGTATTTT. J is TRBJ2-3 and V is TRBV14; 7 positions match TRBD2. V dropped 2 bases and J dropped 0; count of bases not matched to a gene: 5. This CDR3 contains 16 residues. Germline V gene sequence: CDR1 SGHDN, CDR2 FVKESK.

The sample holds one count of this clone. CDR3 in DNA: TGTGCCAGCAGCAAAACAGGATTCAATGAGCAGTTCTTC. It specifies CASSKTGFNEQFF. The rearrangement links TRBV14 to TRBJ2-1; the D gene is possibly TRBD1 (5 bases). V lost 5 bases and J lost 6, with 11 bases in between. The CDR3 runs 13 residues. Germline CDR1 SGHDN, CDR2 FVKESK.

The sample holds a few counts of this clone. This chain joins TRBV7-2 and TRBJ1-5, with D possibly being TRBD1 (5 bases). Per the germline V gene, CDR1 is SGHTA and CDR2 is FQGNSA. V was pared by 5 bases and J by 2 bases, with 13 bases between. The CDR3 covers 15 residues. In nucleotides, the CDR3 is TGTGCCAGCAGCCTCCCGGGAGGGGGCAATCAGCCCCAGCATTTT. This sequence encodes CASSLPGGGNQPQHF. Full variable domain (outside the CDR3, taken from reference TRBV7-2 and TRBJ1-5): GAGVSQSPSNKVTEKGKDVELRCDPISGHTALYWYRQSLGQGLEFLIYFQGNSAPDKSGLPSDRFSAERTGGSVSTLTIQRTQQEDSAVYLCASSLPGGGNQPQHFGDGTRLSIL.

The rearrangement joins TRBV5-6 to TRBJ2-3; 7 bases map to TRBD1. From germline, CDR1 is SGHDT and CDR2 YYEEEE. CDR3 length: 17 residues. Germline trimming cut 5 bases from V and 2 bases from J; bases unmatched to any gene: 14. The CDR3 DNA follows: TGTGCCAGCAGTTCCCTGGGACAGCCTTCTTACACAGATACGCAGTATTTT. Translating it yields CASSSLGQPSYTDTQYF. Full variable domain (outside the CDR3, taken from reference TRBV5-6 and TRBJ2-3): DAGVTQSPTHLIKTRGQQVTLRCSPKSGHDTVSWYQQALGQGPQFIFQYYEEEERQRGNFPDRFSGHQFPNYSSELNVNALLLGDSALYLCASSSLGQPSYTDTQYFGPGTRLTVL.

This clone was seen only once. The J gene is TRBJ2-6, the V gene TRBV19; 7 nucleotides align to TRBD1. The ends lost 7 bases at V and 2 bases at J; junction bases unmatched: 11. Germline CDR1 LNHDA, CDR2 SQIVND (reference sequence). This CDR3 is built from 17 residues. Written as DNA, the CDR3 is TGTGCCAGTACCCTACAGGGGTCGGGGACTGGGGCCAACGTCCTGACTTTC. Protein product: CASTLQGSGTGANVLTF. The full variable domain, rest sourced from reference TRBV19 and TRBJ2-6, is DGGITQSPKYLFRKEGQNVTLSCEQNLNHDAMYWYRQDPGQGLRLIYYSQIVNDFQKGDIAEGYSVSREKKESFPLTVTSAQKNPTAFYLCASTLQGSGTGANVLTFGAGSRLTVL.

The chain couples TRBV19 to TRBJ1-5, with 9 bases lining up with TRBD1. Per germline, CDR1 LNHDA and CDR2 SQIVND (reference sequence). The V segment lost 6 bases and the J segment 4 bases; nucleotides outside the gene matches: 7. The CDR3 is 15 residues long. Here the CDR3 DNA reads TGTGCCAGTAGCCGAACAGGGGGCGGTAATCAGCCCCAGCATTTT. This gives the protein CASSRTGGGNQPQHF.

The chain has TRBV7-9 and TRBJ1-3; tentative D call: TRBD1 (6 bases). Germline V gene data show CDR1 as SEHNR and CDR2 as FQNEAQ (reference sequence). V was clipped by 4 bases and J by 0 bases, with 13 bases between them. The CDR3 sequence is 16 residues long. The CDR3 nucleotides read TGTGCCAGCAGCTCCGGACAGACAACCTCTGGAAACACCATATATTTT. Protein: CASSSGQTTSGNTIYF. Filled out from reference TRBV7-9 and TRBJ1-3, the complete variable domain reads DTGVSQNPRHKITKRGQNVTFRCDPISEHNRLYWYRQTLGQGPEFLTYFQNEAQLEKSRLLSDRFSAERPKGSFSTLEIQRTEQGDSAMYLCASSSGQTTSGNTIYFGEGSWLTVV.

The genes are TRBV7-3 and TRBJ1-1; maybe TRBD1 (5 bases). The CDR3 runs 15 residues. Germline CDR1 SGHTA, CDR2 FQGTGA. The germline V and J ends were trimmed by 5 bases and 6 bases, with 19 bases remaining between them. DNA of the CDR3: TGTGCCAGCAGCCCCACGGGGGGTGCCGTCTCTGAAGCTTTCTTT. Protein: CASSPTGGAVSEAFF.